This T cell receptor (beta chain) came from a study of cytomegalovirus exposure and HLA in healthy donors. Study-wide points: Most likely, a cluster of highly shared sequence variants arose as a sequencing artifact. Accurate prediction of most subjects' HLA-A and HLA-B alleles from TCR beta sequences was reported.

This clone has just a few counts. The antigen is unknown. Trimming took 4 bases from V and 7 from J; bases not matched to a gene: 13. Germline CDR1 and CDR2: SGHRS and YFSETQ. The CDR3 is 16 amino acids. 60 Vbeta and 13 Jbeta primers were used in PCR. TCRdb's table, derived via immunoSEQ multiplex PCR, lists solely in-frame clones and lacks some. In the table there are about 200,000 clones, about 80% of which are singletons. The chain carries TRBV5-1 and TRBJ2-3; 9 bases are a match to TRBD2. This TCR was recovered from a woman aged 25-40 years in good health and CMV-seronegative. The specimen sequenced was PBMCs. CDR3 sequence: CASSIGLANAFHTQYF. In DNA form, the CDR3 reads TGCGCCAGCAGCATAGGACTAGCGAATGCGTTCCATACGCAGTATTTT.